The next 14 T cell receptor beta chains were all read from a single sample in a study of shared clonotypes between healthy human individuals. TCRdb keeps only in-frame clones here, not all; method: immunoSEQ multiplex PCR. The table records 2 million to 2.5 million clones, over 85% of them present only once. Sequenced sample: naive CD4+ T cells from PBMCs. Subset defined: CD45RA+ positively selected. The receptors here all came from a man aged 18 to 30 in good health. Some clones in this sample may be carry-over from other donors' samples.

This chain joins TRBV6-1 and TRBJ2-5; maybe TRBD1 (6 bases). In germline, CDR1 is MNHNS, CDR2 SASEGT. The CDR3 has 15 amino acids. With 6 bases removed from V and 1 base from J, the gap between germline ends came to 15 bases. The CDR3 spells CASSRAQGLQETQYF. The DNA for the CDR3 is TGTGCCAGCAGCAGAGCCCAGGGGCTCCAAGAGACCCAGTACTTC.

The CDR3 sequence: CASEATPYNEQFF. In nucleotides, the CDR3 is TGTGCCAGCGAAGCTACACCTTACAATGAGCAGTTCTTC. The genes are TRBV28 and TRBJ2-1; no definite D call. Trimming pared 8 bases from V and 4 bases from J, leaving 12 bases between. The CDR3 is 13 amino acids. CDR1 is MDHEN and CDR2 is SYDVKM in the germline V gene.

The genes are TRBV14 and TRBJ2-5; 14 bases agree with TRBD2. CDR1 SGHDN and CDR2 FVKESK come from the germline V gene. Trimming at V came to 4 bases and at J to 1 base, leaving 5 bases not matched to a gene. There are 17 residues in the CDR3. The DNA for the CDR3 is TGTGCCAGCAGCCCCCAGACTAGCGGGAGGGCCCAAGAGACCCAGTACTTC. It specifies CASSPQTSGRAQETQYF.

The chain recombines TRBV11-1 with TRBJ2-1; 9 bases are shared with TRBD2. Germline V gives CDR1 SGHAT, CDR2 FQDESV (reference sequence). V dropped 4 bases and J dropped 0; count of bases not matched to a gene: 4. The CDR3 has 16 amino acids. This CDR3 reads CASSSGLARSYNEQFF. As DNA, the CDR3 is TGTGCCAGCAGCTCTGGACTAGCGCGCTCCTACAATGAGCAGTTCTTC.

The chain is built from TRBV11-2 and TRBJ2-7; no clear D gene. The CDR3 is made up of 16 amino acids. Per germline, CDR1 SGHAT and CDR2 FQNNGV. Trimming stripped 4 bases from V and 2 bases from J, with 18 bases between. The chain's CDR3 is CASSSPARAGTYEQYF. The CDR3 nucleotides read TGTGCCAGCAGCTCCCCAGCAAGGGCCGGTACCTACGAGCAGTACTTC.

The V and J genes are TRBV5-4 and TRBJ2-3, with D perhaps matching TRBD1 (6 bases). Germline V gives CDR1 SGHNT, CDR2 YYREEE (reference sequence). The length of the CDR3 is 15 residues. Trimming stripped 4 bases from V and 0 bases from J, with 12 bases between. CDR3 loop: CASSRDTPSTDTQYF. The CDR3 bases are TGTGCCAGCAGCAGGGACACCCCTAGCACAGATACGCAGTATTTT. The variable domain in full, completed from reference TRBV5-4 and TRBJ2-3, reads ETGVTQSPTHLIKTRGQQVTLRCSSQSGHNTVSWYQQALGQGPQFIFQYYREEENGRGNFPPRFSGLQFPNYSSELNVNALELDDSALYLCASSRDTPSTDTQYFGPGTRLTVL.

V usage is TRBV28 and J usage is TRBJ2-1, with 10 bases matching TRBD2. Trimming removed 4 bases from V and 5 bases from J; junction bases left unmatched: 8. Germline V gene sequence: CDR1 MDHEN, CDR2 SYDVKM. The CDR3 spans 16 residues. The CDR3 coding sequence is TGTGCCAGCAGTTCCTTTAGCGGGAGGTTCGACAATGAGCAGTTCTTC. Translation: CASSSFSGRFDNEQFF.

DNA of the CDR3: TGCGCCAGCAGCTTGGCCGGGCCGGATCAGTTCTTC. Translated, it gives CASSLAGPDQFF. The chain combines TRBV5-1 with TRBJ2-1; D is undetermined. This CDR3 contains 12 residues. Germline loops: CDR1 SGHRS, CDR2 YFSETQ. The V gene lost 0 bases and the J gene lost 13 bases, with 11 bases spanning the gap.

The chain employs TRBV4-3 and TRBJ2-2; 9 positions agree with TRBD2. Per germline, CDR1 LGHNA and CDR2 YSLEER. The CDR3 consists of 15 residues. V trimming: 4 bases; J trimming: 6 bases; junction bases outside the gene matches: 6. The CDR3 DNA follows: TGCGCCAGCAGCCTTAGCGGGAGTGGACCCGGGGAGCTGTTTTTT. Translating gives CASSLSGSGPGELFF.

The chain links TRBV7-3 to TRBJ1-2; 7 bases fit TRBD1. From germline, CDR1 is SGHTA and CDR2 FQGTGA. V was pared by 5 bases and J by 3 bases, with 6 bases of the junction left unmatched. The CDR3 has 14 residues. The DNA of the CDR3 is TGTGCCAGCAGCGAAACCGGGACAGACTATGGCTACACCTTC. Protein: CASSETGTDYGYTF.

This clone was detected once. V gene TRBV6-5 combines with J gene TRBJ2-7, with 9 bases identical to TRBD2. Germline V gene data show CDR1 as MNHEY and CDR2 as SVGAGI. CDR3 length: 15 amino acids. V dropped 1 base and J dropped 3; count of bases not matched to a gene: 4. CDR3 amino acids: CASSYFASGVYEQYF. The CDR3 DNA sequence: TGTGCCAGCAGTTACTTCGCTAGCGGGGTCTACGAGCAGTACTTC.

V is TRBV5-1 and J is TRBJ2-2, with D unresolved. The CDR3 has 15 residues. The germline CDR1 and CDR2 sequences are SGHRS and YFSETQ. The V gene lost 2 bases and the J gene lost 4 bases, with 12 bases spanning the gap. CDR3 bases: TGCGCCAGCAGCTTCGGGCCTAGTTTCACCGGGGAGCTGTTTTTT. It codes for CASSFGPSFTGELFF.

CDR3 bases: TGTGCCAGCAGCCAAGTTGGCGCCCCCGCTACGCAGTATTTT. Translating it yields CASSQVGAPATQYF. This rearrangement joins TRBV4-2 to TRBJ2-3; D gene uncertain. CDR1 is LGHNA, CDR2 YNFKEQ, per germline. There are 14 residues in the CDR3. V was clipped by 1 base and J by 8 bases, with 13 bases between them.

This clone was counted a single time. J is TRBJ1-2 and V is TRBV11-1; D is uncertain. Germline values: CDR1 SGHAT, CDR2 FQDESV (reference sequence). Trimming pared 5 bases from V and 1 base from J, leaving 8 bases between. This CDR3 comprises 13 residues. Written as DNA, the CDR3 is TGTGCCAGCAGCACAGCCATTAACTATGGCTACACCTTC. It yields the protein CASSTAINYGYTF.